One sample yielded the 26 T cell receptor beta chains listed below, sequenced in a study of T cells in Graves' hyperthyroidism and ophthalmopathy. Amplification of TCR beta CDR3 regions used RNA as the template. TCR CDR3 regions were first amplified by RT-PCR with HTBI primers. TCRdb called the multiplex PCR reads again in MiXCR, with one record for every CDR3 protein. The repertoire has around 300,000 distinct CDR3 sequences, under 30% of them found once; the top ten carry 20% to 30%. The sample taken for sequencing was blood. The source of these receptors is a man in his forties with Graves' hyperthyroidism that later progressed to Graves' ophthalmopathy.

The table lists this clonotype with many counts. The chain employs TRBV2 and TRBJ2-7, with TRBD2 matching over 9 bases. The junction had 7 bases not matched to a gene; V was cut back by 6 bases and J by 4 bases. Germline lookup yields CDR1 SNHLY and CDR2 FYNNEI. The CDR3 is 14 residues long. The CDR3 loop is CASRLPAGGYEQYF. The CDR3 DNA is TGTGCCAGCAGGCTTCCAGCGGGAGGTTACGAGCAGTACTTC.

The CDR3 region is CASSYSKGLAGGYEQYF. CDR3 bases: TGTGCCAGCAGTTACTCGAAGGGACTAGCGGGAGGTTACGAGCAGTACTTC. The V gene is TRBV6-5, the J gene TRBJ2-7, with 15 bases aligning to TRBD2. The CDR3 spans 17 residues. Germline values: CDR1 MNHEY, CDR2 SVGAGI. V was clipped by 0 bases and J by 4 bases; unmatched bases: 4.

This clonotype was seen only once. The gene calls are TRBV6-1 and TRBJ1-1; D is possibly TRBD1 (6 bases). Germline V gives CDR1 MNHNS, CDR2 SASEGT. The CDR3 has 14 amino acids. Deletions cut 3 bases from V and 3 bases from J, with 11 bases between. The CDR3 reads CASSETGGDTEAFF. As DNA, the CDR3 is TGTGCCAGCAGTGAGACAGGAGGTGACACTGAAGCTTTCTTT.

This chain joins TRBV5-4 and TRBJ1-1; 7 bases map to TRBD1. The germline V gene encodes CDR1 SGHNT and CDR2 YYREEE (reference sequence). The V and J ends lost 5 bases and 8 bases, in that order; junction bases with no gene match: 9. The CDR3 covers 13 residues. The CDR3 nucleotides are TGTGCCAGCAGTTGGACAGGAGACGACGAAGCTTTCTTT. Translated, it gives CASSWTGDDEAFF.

This clonotype was seen many times. In nucleotides, the CDR3 is TGTGCCAGCAGGTCCCCGACTAGCGGCACCTACGAGCAGTACTTC. It specifies CASRSPTSGTYEQYF. The chain links TRBV6-5 to TRBJ2-7; 9 bases agree with TRBD2. Looked up from germline, CDR1 is MNHEY and CDR2 is SVGAGI. The CDR3 runs to 15 residues. J lost 2 bases, V lost 6 bases, and 8 bases had no gene match.

The rearrangement uses TRBV12-3 or TRBV12-4 and TRBJ1-3; no clear D gene. Trimming removed 3 bases from V and 4 bases from J, with 10 bases in between. The CDR3 runs 14 residues. This chain's CDR3 is CASSFWGAGNTIYF. DNA for the CDR3: TGTGCCAGCAGTTTCTGGGGAGCGGGAAACACCATATATTTT.

This clonotype was counted ten times or more. The chain joins TRBV29-1 to TRBJ1-3; D not resolved. This CDR3 contains 14 residues. Germline V gene lookup returns CDR1 SQVTM and CDR2 ANQGSEA. V dropped 3 bases and J dropped 0 bases, with 9 bases sitting between them. The CDR3 region is CSVEEANSGNTIYF. The CDR3 DNA follows: TGCAGCGTTGAGGAAGCAAACTCTGGAAACACCATATATTTT.

This clonotype was found many times. The V call is TRBV9, the J call TRBJ1-2; TRBD1 matches at 7 bases. The CDR3 contains 15 residues. Germline V lookup: CDR1 SGDLS, CDR2 YYNGEE. J was trimmed by 4 bases and V by 4 bases; bases with no gene match: 10. The chain's CDR3 is CASSPRGQSLYGYTF. CDR3 bases: TGTGCCAGCAGCCCCCGGGGACAGTCCCTCTATGGCTACACCTTC.

This clonotype was recorded many times. The chain links TRBV29-1 to TRBJ1-2; D is possibly TRBD1 (6 bases). V dropped 6 bases and J dropped 3 bases, with 20 bases sitting between them. The CDR3 covers 15 residues. CDR1 SQVTM and CDR2 ANQGSEA come from the germline V gene. The CDR3 region is CSVDDGGQEDYGYTF. DNA of the CDR3: TGCAGCGTAGACGATGGGGGGCAGGAAGACTATGGCTACACCTTC. Together with reference TRBV29-1 and TRBJ1-2, the CDR3 gives the full variable domain: SAVISQKPSRDICQRGTSLTIQCQVDSQVTMMFWYRQQPGQSLTLIATANQGSEATYESGFVIDKFPISRPNLTFSTLTVSNMSPEDSSIYLCSVDDGGQEDYGYTFGSGTRLTVV.

This clonotype came up many times. The chain employs TRBV20-1 and TRBJ1-5; no definite D call. Germline lookup yields CDR1 DFQATT and CDR2 SNEGSKA (reference sequence). This CDR3 has 12 residues. V was trimmed by 3 bases and J by 4 bases, leaving 7 bases between them. DNA for the CDR3: TGCAGTGCTAGGGCGGGAAATCAGCCCCAGCATTTT. Its protein is CSARAGNQPQHF.

In its sample, this clonotype was seen many times. J is TRBJ1-5 and V is TRBV6-1, with D perhaps TRBD1 (5 bases). V lost 6 bases and J 5 bases, leaving 14 bases between the germline ends. The CDR3 is made up of 14 amino acids. Germline-derived CDR1 and CDR2 are MNHNS and SASEGT. CDR3 bases: TGTGCCAGCAGACGGTTAGGGGCCTATCAGCCCCAGCATTTT. Its translation: CASRRLGAYQPQHF.

This clonotype was counted at least ten times. The gene calls are TRBV6-1 and TRBJ2-5; maybe TRBD1 (5 bases). Germline CDR1 reads MNHNS; CDR2 reads SASEGT. The V and J ends lost 2 bases and 2 bases respectively, with 9 bases between them. The CDR3 spans 14 residues. As DNA, the CDR3 is TGTGCCAGCAGTGAATCGACAGTACAAGAGACCCAGTACTTC. Encoded protein: CASSESTVQETQYF.

This clonotype was observed at least ten times. The chain has TRBV12-3 or TRBV12-4 and TRBJ2-5; D unresolved. V was pared by 7 bases and J by 4 bases, with 13 bases between. The CDR3 sequence is 13 residues long. CDR3 residues: CASIRDISETQYF. The DNA of the CDR3 is TGTGCCAGCATTCGAGACATTTCAGAGACCCAGTACTTC.

The chain recombines TRBV28 with TRBJ2-5, with D possibly being TRBD1 or TRBD2 (5 bases each). The germline CDR1 and CDR2 sequences are MDHEN and SYDVKM. The V and J ends lost 2 bases and 5 bases respectively, with 15 bases between them. This CDR3 contains 15 residues. CDR3: CASSLAGATSETQYF. In DNA, the CDR3 is TGTGCCAGCAGTTTAGCCGGGGCAACTTCGGAGACCCAGTACTTC.

This clonotype was recorded many times. Its ends do not fully match the called genes, so a read error is possible. The chain carries TRBV5-1 and TRBJ2-7; perhaps TRBD2 as D (7 bases). CDR3 length equals 15 residues. Germline loops: CDR1 SGHRS, CDR2 YFSETQ. CDR3 DNA sequence: TGCGCCAGCAGCTTGGATCGGGGGGCGACGTACGAGCGGTACTTC. Its translation is CASSLDRGATYERYF. Looking up the rest from reference TRBV5-1 and TRBJ2-7 gives the full variable domain: KAGVTQTPRYLIKTRGQQVTLSCSPISGHRSVSWYQQTPGQGLQFLFEYFSETQRNKGNFPGRFSGRQFSNSRSEMNVSTLELGDSALYLCASSLDRGATYERYFGPGTRLTVT.

This clonotype was seen repeatedly, ten times or more. This chain joins TRBV6-5 and TRBJ2-7; 10 nucleotides align to TRBD2. With 5 bases clipped from V and 4 bases from J, the junction kept 8 bases outside the gene matches. This CDR3 region has 15 residues. Per the germline V gene, CDR1 is MNHEY and CDR2 is SVGAGI. The CDR3 DNA sequence: TGTGCCAGCAGTAACCCCGCACTAGCGGGGTACGAGCAGTACTTC. This translates into CASSNPALAGYEQYF.

The chain is built from TRBV28 and TRBJ1-1; possibly TRBD1 for D (5 bases). The germline CDR1 and CDR2 sequences are MDHEN and SYDVKM. This CDR3 has 16 residues. The germline V and J ends were trimmed by 2 bases and 3 bases, with 16 bases remaining between them. CDR3 loop: CASSLVDNKVDTEAFF. CDR3 DNA sequence: TGTGCCAGCAGTTTAGTGGACAACAAGGTGGACACTGAAGCTTTCTTT.

There are many counts of this clonotype. The chain joins TRBV27 to TRBJ2-2, with D possibly matching TRBD2 (6 bases). The CDR3 runs 16 residues. V shed 3 bases and J shed 2 bases, with 13 bases lying between them. The V gene's germline CDR1 is MNHEY and CDR2 SMNVEV (reference sequence). The chain's CDR3 is CASSFWGEQNTGELFF. CDR3 coding DNA: TGTGCCAGCAGTTTTTGGGGGGAACAAAACACCGGGGAGCTGTTTTTT.

This clonotype has at least ten counts. This chain connects TRBV24-1 to TRBJ1-5, with D tentatively TRBD1 (6 bases). Deletions cut 3 bases from V and 5 bases from J, with 10 bases between. Looked up from germline, CDR1 is KGHDR and CDR2 is SFDVKD. This CDR3 is built from 14 residues. DNA for the CDR3: TGTGCCACCAGTGATCGACAGGACGATCAGCCCCAGCATTTT. It encodes CATSDRQDDQPQHF.

The table lists this clonotype with a few counts. The chain joins TRBV24-1 to TRBJ1-5, with unresolved D. The CDR3 totals 13 residues. The germline V and J ends were trimmed by 3 bases and 7 bases, with 9 bases remaining between them. Germline-derived CDR1 and CDR2 are KGHDR and SFDVKD. The CDR3 here is CATSDGVSQPQHF. The CDR3 coding sequence is TGTGCCACCAGTGATGGGGTAAGCCAGCCCCAGCATTTT.

This clonotype has ten or more counts. In DNA form, the CDR3 reads TGTGCCAGCAGCCAAGACAGGGCTGAGACCCAGTACTTC. Amino acid sequence: CASSQDRAETQYF. The J gene is TRBJ2-5, the V gene TRBV4-2, with D possibly being TRBD1 (5 bases). This CDR3 comprises 13 residues. Trimming stripped 0 bases from V and 5 bases from J, with 7 bases between. CDR1 and CDR2 (germline): LGHNA, YNFKEQ.

The rearrangement links TRBV7-8 to TRBJ1-2, with 7 positions matching TRBD1. V trimming: 1 base; J trimming: 2 bases; junction bases outside the gene matches: 4. The CDR3 consists of 15 residues. The germline gives CDR1 SGHVS, CDR2 FQNEAQ. The CDR3 nucleotides are TGTGCCAGCAGCTTAGACGGCAGGGGGAACTATGGCTACACCTTC. Protein product: CASSLDGRGNYGYTF. Full variable domain (rest looked up from reference TRBV7-8 and TRBJ1-2): GAGVSQSPRYKVAKRGQDVALRCDPISGHVSLFWYQQALGQGPEFLTYFQNEAQLDKSGLPSDRFFAERPEGSVSTLKIQRTQQEDSAVYLCASSLDGRGNYGYTFGSGTRLTVV.

The CDR3 region is CASSLTAGGSETQYF. The DNA for the CDR3 is TGTGCCAGCAGTTTAACCGCGGGCGGCTCGGAGACCCAGTACTTC. The chain combines TRBV12-3 or TRBV12-4 with TRBJ2-5, with D possibly being TRBD2 (5 bases). The CDR3 extends over 15 amino acids. V dropped 2 bases and J dropped 5 bases, with 15 bases sitting between them.

The table lists this clonotype with many counts. The chain uses TRBV19 and TRBJ1-1; maybe TRBD1 (6 bases). Germline CDR1 is LNHDA and CDR2 is SQIVND (reference sequence). V lost 5 bases and J 5 bases, leaving 12 bases between the germline ends. The CDR3 covers 13 residues. CDR3 DNA sequence: TGTGCCAGTAGTCCAGTGAGGGGGACTGAAGCTTTCTTT. Translating gives CASSPVRGTEAFF.

This clonotype was counted many times. V gene TRBV20-1 combines with J gene TRBJ1-1, with 9 bases lining up with TRBD1. CDR1 is DFQATT, CDR2 SNEGSKA, per germline (reference sequence). J lost 3 bases, V lost 4 bases, and 9 bases had no gene match. This CDR3 is built from 15 residues. The chain's CDR3 is CSATDRGAGDTEAFF. The DNA for the CDR3 is TGCAGTGCTACGGACAGGGGCGCAGGGGACACTGAAGCTTTCTTT.

This clonotype was seen at least ten times. The rearrangement joins TRBV6-1 to TRBJ2-7; TRBD2 matches at 8 bases. The germline gives CDR1 MNHNS, CDR2 SASEGT. The CDR3 consists of 14 residues. With 7 bases clipped from V and 3 bases from J, the junction kept 8 bases outside the gene matches. CDR3 sequence reads: CASTPGREGYEQYF. In nucleotides, the CDR3 is TGTGCCAGCACCCCTGGACGGGAGGGCTACGAGCAGTACTTC.